The present T cell receptor beta chain was sequenced within a study of identical twins. There were only healthy Caucasians among the donors. A remark on this clonotype: Its specificity is not known. The junction differs from germline at one of its ends, possibly a read error.

This CDR3 comprises 15 residues. A universal primer site was added by template switching, and unique molecular identifiers were carried by the cDNA. TCRdb reprocessed the 5' RACE reads with MiXCR, giving one entry per CDR3 protein. The sample lists about 570,000 distinct CDR3 sequences; 9.5% to 10% were seen once. Study-wide points: Twin sharing of out-of-frame TCR alpha was underestimated by models in monozygotic pairs.

The same specimen was also included in a second study, on yellow fever vaccine responses in identical twins.

Input material: PBMCs. The rearrangement joins TRBV12-3 or TRBV12-4 to TRBJ1-2, with D hard to call. This receptor was identified in a woman aged 18-30 years in good health. The CDR3 sequence is CASCLDVGQIDGYTF. CDR3 sequence (DNA): TGTGCCAGCTGTTTAGATGTTGGGCAGATAGATGGCTACACCTTC.